One and the same sample provided the 14 T cell receptor beta chains below, sequenced in a study of blood T cell repertoires in COVID-19. Profiling relied on immunoSEQ multiplex PCR, and the TCRdb table lists in-frame clones only, not all of them. The table records approximately 150,000 clones, 83% of them present only once. Input material: peripheral blood. The receptors derive from a woman of 80 years or more with acute or convalescent COVID-19.

The gene calls are TRBV25-1 and TRBJ1-1, with unresolved D. The V end was cut by 7 bases, the J end by 0 bases, with 9 bases between. Germline V gene data show CDR1 as MGHDK and CDR2 as SYGVNS. The CDR3 has 13 amino acids. The CDR3 is CASKGSMNTEAFF. The CDR3 DNA reads as TGTGCCAGCAAAGGGAGCATGAACACTGAAGCTTTCTTT.

V gene TRBV2 combines with J gene TRBJ1-1; 7 bases map to TRBD1. The CDR3 extends over 14 amino acids. J lost 4 bases, V lost 6 bases, and 8 bases had no gene match. CDR1 is SNHLY, CDR2 FYNNEI, per germline. CDR3 bases: TGTGCCAGCAGCCGGGACAGTCGAGCCACTGAAGCTTTCTTT. Amino acids: CASSRDSRATEAFF.

The rearrangement uses TRBV7-6 and TRBJ2-3, with 12 bases that match TRBD2. V dropped 4 bases and J dropped 0; count of bases not matched to a gene: 8. The CDR3 sequence is 18 residues long. Germline CDR1 reads SGHVS; CDR2 reads FNYEAQ. The CDR3 nucleotides read TGTGCCAGCAGCTCCCGGGGACTAGCGGGCCTTAGCACAGATACGCAGTATTTT. Translating gives CASSSRGLAGLSTDTQYF.

The rearrangement links TRBV19 to TRBJ2-7, with D perhaps TRBD2 (7 bases). CDR3 length: 16 amino acids. Germline V gives CDR1 LNHDA, CDR2 SQIVND (reference sequence). Trimming left V 6 bases short and J 2 bases short, with 20 bases between. The CDR3 DNA is TGTGCCAGTAGACAAGCATACGGCGGGGGCCCCTACGAGCAGTACTTC. Residues: CASRQAYGGGPYEQYF.

This clone was found many times. The chain is built from TRBV19 and TRBJ2-2, with D possibly being TRBD2 (6 bases). V was pared by 5 bases and J by 6 bases, with 13 bases between. This CDR3 has 14 residues. CDR1 and CDR2 from the germline V gene are LNHDA and SQIVND (reference sequence). CDR3 in amino acids: CASSGVGGAGELFF. The CDR3 DNA reads as TGTGCCAGTAGTGGCGTAGGCGGGGCCGGGGAGCTGTTTTTT.

V and J are TRBV29-1 and TRBJ1-2; D gene unclear. CDR3 length equals 13 residues. With 3 bases removed from V and 4 bases from J, the gap between germline ends came to 12 bases. Germline CDR1 is SQVTM and CDR2 is ANQGSEA. In nucleotides, the CDR3 is TGCAGCGTTGATGGTCAGGATAGCTATGGCTACACCTTC. As protein: CSVDGQDSYGYTF.

This clone was seen only once. The chain uses TRBV7-3 and TRBJ2-7; 7 nucleotides align to TRBD1. Germline CDR1 reads SGHTA; CDR2 reads FQGTGA. V trimming: 5 bases; J trimming: 2 bases; junction bases outside the gene matches: 9. The CDR3 length is 15 residues. The DNA of the CDR3 is TGTGCCAGCAGCCCCGGGCAGGGGGTCCCCTACGAGCAGTACTTC. Its protein is CASSPGQGVPYEQYF.

This clone has a handful of counts. The chain is built from TRBV2 and TRBJ2-1; perhaps TRBD1 as D (7 bases). V was clipped by 2 bases and J by 0 bases, with 20 bases between them. This CDR3 comprises 19 residues. The germline CDR1 and CDR2 sequences are SNHLY and FYNNEI. The CDR3 region is CASSEWGQGGQTSYNEQFF. The CDR3 DNA reads TGTGCCAGCAGTGAATGGGGGCAGGGGGGCCAAACCTCCTACAATGAGCAGTTCTTC.

The V call is TRBV5-6, the J call TRBJ2-3; 11 nucleotides align to TRBD2. Trimming at V came to 3 bases and at J to 5 bases, leaving 8 bases not matched to a gene. Germline loops: CDR1 SGHDT, CDR2 YYEEEE. This CDR3 is built from 16 residues. The CDR3 bases are TGTGCCAGCAGCTGGGCACTAGCGGGAGCCGAAGATACGCAGTATTTT. Protein: CASSWALAGAEDTQYF.

This sequence joins TRBV5-1 and TRBJ2-5; 14 bases are shared with TRBD2. The germline V gene encodes CDR1 SGHRS and CDR2 YFSETQ. J gave up 2 bases and V 5 bases, and 2 bases lay outside the gene matches. This CDR3 region has 15 residues. The CDR3 DNA reads as TGCGCCAGCAGGGGACTAGCGGGGGAGCAAGAGACCCAGTACTTC. Residues: CASRGLAGEQETQYF. The variable domain in full, completed from reference TRBV5-1 and TRBJ2-5, reads KAGVTQTPRYLIKTRGQQVTLSCSPISGHRSVSWYQQTPGQGLQFLFEYFSETQRNKGNFPGRFSGRQFSNSRSEMNVSTLELGDSALYLCASRGLAGEQETQYFGPGTRLLVL.

This chain joins TRBV7-9 and TRBJ1-5; TRBD1 agrees at 9 bases. The CDR3 sequence is 15 residues long. The V and J ends lost 5 bases and 6 bases, in that order; junction bases with no gene match: 8. Per germline, CDR1 SEHNR and CDR2 FQNEAQ (reference sequence). Here the CDR3 reads CASSGGQGGGQPQHF. CDR3 nucleotides: TGTGCCAGCAGCGGGGGACAGGGAGGGGGTCAGCCCCAGCATTTT. Complete variable domain (other parts from reference TRBV7-9 and TRBJ1-5): DTGVSQNPRHKITKRGQNVTFRCDPISEHNRLYWYRQTLGQGPEFLTYFQNEAQLEKSRLLSDRFSAERPKGSFSTLEIQRTEQGDSAMYLCASSGGQGGGQPQHFGDGTRLSIL.

The V call is TRBV28, the J call TRBJ2-5; D is possibly TRBD1 (6 bases). Trimming pared 5 bases from V and 6 bases from J, leaving 13 bases between. The germline gives CDR1 MDHEN, CDR2 SYDVKM. This CDR3 has 13 amino acids. CDR3 protein: CASSRQGIQTQYF. The CDR3 DNA sequence: TGTGCCAGCAGTCGCCAGGGGATACAGACCCAGTACTTC.

This clone was picked up one time. The rearrangement joins TRBV5-6 to TRBJ1-1; D unclear. The CDR3 has 13 residues. CDR1 and CDR2 from the germline V gene are SGHDT and YYEEEE. V was shortened by 0 bases and J by 5 bases, with 8 bases between the two germline ends. The CDR3 DNA reads as TGTGCCAGCAGCTTGGGGGGAGGGACTGAAGCTTTCTTT. Translation: CASSLGGGTEAFF.

V and J are TRBV24-1 and TRBJ1-1; TRBD1 matches 10 bases. J was trimmed by 3 bases and V by 3 bases; bases with no gene match: 9. Germline V gene data show CDR1 as KGHDR and CDR2 as SFDVKD. The CDR3 spans 17 residues. The CDR3 bases are TGTGCCACCAGTGATCCCCGCGGGACAGGGGAGGACACTGAAGCTTTCTTT. Its protein is CATSDPRGTGEDTEAFF.